The sequence of this T cell receptor (beta chain) was determined in a study of T-cell memory formation after mild COVID-19. General observations from the study: Clones shrinking between day 15 and 85 showed a balanced CD4/CD8 split, and those that grew later tilted toward CD4+.

Points on this clonotype: The antigen is undetermined.

5'RACE with constant-segment primers yielded barcoded, UMI-tagged TCR alpha and TCR beta cDNA libraries. One entry per CDR3 protein results from TCRdb running MiXCR on the 5' RACE reads. The sample holds 350,000 to 450,000 distinct CDR3 sequences, 15% to 25% seen once. This clonotype was obtained from an adult woman who had mild COVID-19 (a few samples of this study predate the infection). Cell type and time point are not known. Sequencing was performed on PBMCs or a T cell subset sorted from them (not recorded which).

CDR3 sequence: CASSLSRASGNTIYF. Here the CDR3 DNA reads TGTGCCAGCAGCTTAAGCAGAGCCTCTGGAAACACCATATATTTT. This rearrangement joins TRBV7-9 to TRBJ1-3; D is uncertain. The CDR3 extends over 15 amino acids. V lost 2 bases and J lost 0, with 8 bases in between. CDR1 SEHNR and CDR2 FQNEAQ come from the germline V gene (reference sequence).